These 29 T cell receptor beta chains were sequenced from one sample in a study of CD8+ T cells in alopecia areata. Specified treatment: oral pan-JAK inhibitor, 5-10 mg twice daily. Isolated RNA was reverse transcribed into cDNA used as the sequencing template. This table comes from immunoSEQ multiplex PCR, and its TCRdb copy is limited to in-frame clones, with some not included. The sample lists 180,000 or so clones, roughly 46% seen once, with about a tenth in the top ten. This specimen was CD8+ T cells sorted from blood, taken around week 54, from a patient treated with tofacitinib. All receptors come from a human donor with alopecia areata.

This rearrangement joins TRBV5-1 to TRBJ2-7; 7 bases align to TRBD2. Germline lookup yields CDR1 SGHRS and CDR2 YFSETQ. J was trimmed by 0 bases and V by 6 bases; bases with no gene match: 6. The CDR3 totals 14 residues. The CDR3 DNA follows: TGCGCCAGCATGGGGGGGACTAACTCCTACGAGCAGTACTTC. This codes for CASMGGTNSYEQYF.

J is TRBJ2-3 and V is TRBV4-2, with D uncertain. Per the germline V gene, CDR1 is LGHNA and CDR2 is YNFKEQ. V was trimmed by 0 bases and J by 6 bases, leaving 13 bases between them. The CDR3 extends over 15 amino acids. CDR3 DNA: TGTGCCAGCAGCCAAGATCAAGGAAGGGCCGATACGCAGTATTTT. Protein sequence: CASSQDQGRADTQYF.

This chain links TRBV5-6 with TRBJ1-5; possible D gene TRBD1, 5 bases. This CDR3 is built from 15 residues. The germline CDR1 and CDR2 sequences are SGHDT and YYEEEE. V was trimmed by 3 bases and J by 9 bases, leaving 19 bases between them. The CDR3 loop reads CASSSWGWAAMPQHF. The CDR3 bases are TGTGCCAGCAGCTCCTGGGGGTGGGCAGCGATGCCCCAGCATTTT. The full variable domain, its missing parts supplied by reference TRBV5-6 and TRBJ1-5, is DAGVTQSPTHLIKTRGQQVTLRCSPKSGHDTVSWYQQALGQGPQFIFQYYEEEERQRGNFPDRFSGHQFPNYSSELNVNALLLGDSALYLCASSSWGWAAMPQHFGDGTRLSIL.

The CDR3 nucleotides read TGTGCCAGCAGCTTAGATCAGAGGGATACGCAGTATTTT. Translated, it gives CASSLDQRDTQYF. This chain connects TRBV11-2 to TRBJ2-3, with D unclear. The germline gives CDR1 SGHAT, CDR2 FQNNGV. V lost 0 bases to trimming and J lost 6 bases, with 7 bases between them. The CDR3 loop spans 13 amino acids.

The chain carries TRBV5-4 and TRBJ1-6; tentative D call: TRBD1 (5 bases). The CDR3 spans 14 residues. Per the germline V gene, CDR1 is SGHNT and CDR2 is YYREEE (reference sequence). Trimming shortened V by 2 bases and J by 11 bases, and 14 bases separated the two germline ends. CDR3 amino acids: CASSFGVEGPPLHF. In DNA form, the CDR3 reads TGTGCCAGCAGCTTCGGAGTGGAGGGGCCACCCCTCCACTTT.

This clone appeared a few times. The V call is TRBV19, the J call TRBJ2-1; D is uncertain. This CDR3 has 16 amino acids. From germline, CDR1 is LNHDA and CDR2 SQIVND (reference sequence). V was pared by 1 base and J by 0 bases, with 10 bases between. The chain's CDR3 is CASSIAGGGSYNEQFF. The CDR3 DNA reads TGTGCCAGTAGTATAGCCGGCGGTGGCTCCTACAATGAGCAGTTCTTC.

The CDR3, as DNA: TGTGCCAGCAGCGCAGAGGGGGACAGGTACGCAGATACGCAGTATTTT. This sequence encodes CASSAEGDRYADTQYF. The V and J genes are TRBV9 and TRBJ2-3; 8 bases match TRBD1. V lost 3 bases and J lost 4; bases outside the gene matches: 10. CDR3 length: 16 amino acids. The germline CDR1 and CDR2 sequences are SGDLS and YYNGEE.

The J gene is TRBJ2-7, the V gene TRBV2; D tentatively reads TRBD1 or TRBD2 (5 bases each). Germline V gene data show CDR1 as SNHLY and CDR2 as FYNNEI. Trimming took 5 bases from V and 2 from J, leaving 16 bases between them. The CDR3 length is 15 residues. CDR3 residues: CASSHRDQHPYEQYF. The CDR3 DNA is TGTGCCAGCAGTCACCGGGACCAGCACCCCTACGAGCAGTACTTC.

The chain employs TRBV5-6 and TRBJ1-6; a weak D match, TRBD1 (5 bases). Trimming took 4 bases from V and 6 from J, leaving 8 bases between them. The CDR3 loop spans 13 amino acids. From germline, CDR1 is SGHDT and CDR2 YYEEEE. This CDR3 reads CASSPQGNSPLHF. The CDR3 nucleotides read TGTGCCAGCAGCCCTCAGGGTAATTCACCCCTCCACTTT.

The chain couples TRBV29-1 to TRBJ1-2, with D hard to call. The V and J ends lost 4 bases and 5 bases respectively, with 8 bases between them. In germline, CDR1 is SQVTM, CDR2 ANQGSEA. The CDR3 is 11 residues long. CDR3: CSVVSGYGYTF. CDR3 bases: TGCAGCGTTGTATCCGGATATGGCTACACCTTC.

V is TRBV13 and J is TRBJ2-2; TRBD2 is a possible D gene (6 bases). This CDR3 comprises 16 residues. The germline V and J ends were trimmed by 4 bases and 6 bases, with 18 bases remaining between them. The V gene's germline CDR1 is PRHDT and CDR2 FYEKMQ (reference sequence). The CDR3 spells CASSSLGETGAGELFF. CDR3 coding DNA: TGTGCCAGCAGCTCACTAGGGGAAACGGGGGCCGGGGAGCTGTTTTTT.

This chain joins TRBV2 and TRBJ1-1; D is ambiguous. CDR1 SNHLY and CDR2 FYNNEI come from the germline V gene. V was cut by 7 bases and J by 8 bases, with 11 bases left in between. This CDR3 contains 11 residues. In nucleotides, the CDR3 is TGTGCCAGCACTCCGGGGAACGAAGCTTTCTTT. Its protein product is CASTPGNEAFF.

The J gene is TRBJ2-7, the V gene TRBV27, with TRBD1 matching over 7 bases. The ends lost 8 bases at V and 0 bases at J; junction bases unmatched: 10. The CDR3 consists of 15 residues. Germline V CDR1 and CDR2: MNHEY, SMNVEV (reference sequence). CDR3 nucleotides: TGTGCCAGCGAGGCTACCGGGACAGACTCCTACGAGCAGTACTTC. It yields the protein CASEATGTDSYEQYF.

The chain combines TRBV7-9 with TRBJ1-2; no reliable D call. V gave up 3 bases and J gave up 4 bases, with 6 bases separating them. The CDR3 length is 12 residues. Germline V gives CDR1 SEHNR, CDR2 FQNEAQ (reference sequence). The CDR3 bases are TGTGCCAGCAGCTTCGACGGCTATGGCTACACCTTC. Translated, it gives CASSFDGYGYTF.

The sample holds a few counts of this clone. J is TRBJ2-6 and V is TRBV4-3, with D tentatively TRBD1 (6 bases). Trimming removed 0 bases from V and 2 bases from J, with 17 bases in between. Germline V gives CDR1 LGHNA, CDR2 YSLEER. This CDR3 is built from 19 residues. CDR3 protein: CASSQDLWGEGAGANVLTF. The CDR3 bases are TGCGCCAGCAGCCAAGATCTCTGGGGAGAGGGGGCTGGGGCCAACGTCCTGACTTTC.

The chain recombines TRBV5-1 with TRBJ2-7, with D hard to call. This CDR3 has 12 amino acids. V was trimmed by 1 base and J by 6 bases, leaving 8 bases between them. Germline assignment: CDR1 SGHRS and CDR2 YFSETQ. Here the CDR3 DNA reads TGCGCCAGCAGCTTGAGCCGGTCCGAGCAGTACTTC. Its protein is CASSLSRSEQYF.

This clone appeared a few times. The chain joins TRBV30 to TRBJ1-4, with D unresolved. The CDR3 runs 11 residues. Germline V gene sequence: CDR1 GTSNPN, CDR2 SVGIG (reference sequence). Trimming removed 5 bases from V and 8 bases from J, with 9 bases in between. The CDR3 sequence is CAWDAEEKLFF. For the CDR3, the DNA is TGTGCCTGGGACGCCGAGGAAAAACTGTTTTTT.

In the case of this clone: Since no conserved phenylalanine or tryptophan closes the CDR3, a read error is the likely cause. The DNA is left out, because the CDR3 cannot be placed on it with certainty; the CDR3 is given as TCRdb lists it. V is TRBV20-1 and J is TRBJ1-1; the table calls TRBD1, which could not be checked here. Germline-derived CDR1 and CDR2 are DFQATT and SNEGSKA (reference sequence). The CDR3 is 9 residues long, counting both termini. The CDR3: CSARPDRAI.

This clone was recorded a few times. As DNA, the CDR3 is TGCGCCAGCAGCCCCAAGGCCAGAATGAACACCGGGGAGCTGTTTTTT. It codes for CASSPKARMNTGELFF. The chain recombines TRBV5-1 with TRBJ2-2; D not certain. Germline values: CDR1 SGHRS, CDR2 YFSETQ. V was cut by 4 bases and J by 1 base, with 14 bases left in between. This CDR3 is 16 amino acids long.

This clone was seen only a few times. The chain links TRBV10-2 to TRBJ2-3; D unclear. CDR3 length equals 14 residues. Germline CDR1 reads WSHSY; CDR2 reads SAAADI. V was trimmed by 3 bases and J by 4 bases, leaving 11 bases between them. The DNA for the CDR3 is TGCGCCAGCAGTGACCTAGTCTTGGCAGATACGCAGTATTTT. This gives the protein CASSDLVLADTQYF.

The V and J genes are TRBV5-4 and TRBJ1-2; TRBD1 matches at 7 bases. CDR3 length: 13 residues. Looked up from germline, CDR1 is SGHNT and CDR2 is YYREEE (reference sequence). The V gene end was trimmed by 4 bases and the J gene end by 4 bases; junction bases not matched to a gene: 4. This chain's CDR3 is CASSHDRAYGYTF. The CDR3 region has the DNA TGTGCCAGCAGCCACGACAGGGCCTATGGCTACACCTTC.

This sequence joins TRBV7-6 and TRBJ2-3; possible D gene TRBD1, 5 bases. V lost 3 bases, J lost 0 bases, and 10 bases lay in between. This CDR3 has 15 amino acids. The V gene's germline CDR1 is SGHVS and CDR2 FNYEAQ. Written as DNA, the CDR3 is TGTGCCAGCAGCTTGGGGCTCCCTAGCACAGATACGCAGTATTTT. Translating it yields CASSLGLPSTDTQYF.

This clone was picked up one time. The V and J genes are TRBV6-9 and TRBJ1-6, with D uncertain. Germline assignment: CDR1 MNHGY and CDR2 SVAAGI. The V gene lost 7 bases and the J gene lost 5 bases, with 15 bases spanning the gap. The CDR3 has 15 residues. CDR3 amino acids: CASTSLRAHNSPLHF. As DNA, the CDR3 is TGTGCCAGCACCTCGTTGAGGGCGCATAATTCACCCCTCCACTTT.

This chain connects TRBV5-6 to TRBJ2-1, with 7 bases fitting TRBD1. The germline CDR1 and CDR2 sequences are SGHDT and YYEEEE. V was clipped by 0 bases and J by 3 bases; unmatched bases: 0. This CDR3 has 14 residues. The CDR3 reads CASSLGDSYNEQFF. The CDR3 DNA follows: TGTGCCAGCAGCTTGGGGGACAGCTACAATGAGCAGTTCTTC. The full variable domain, in which reference TRBV5-6 and TRBJ2-1 provide the parts outside the CDR3, is DAGVTQSPTHLIKTRGQQVTLRCSPKSGHDTVSWYQQALGQGPQFIFQYYEEEERQRGNFPDRFSGHQFPNYSSELNVNALLLGDSALYLCASSLGDSYNEQFFGPGTRLTVL.

The chain recombines TRBV7-9 with TRBJ2-2; 10 bases match TRBD2. The CDR3 loop spans 16 amino acids. After removal of 8 bases from V and 1 base from J, the junction contained 7 bases not matched to a gene. Germline-derived CDR1 and CDR2 are SEHNR and FQNEAQ (reference sequence). CDR3 sequence reads: CASDEASGRNTGELFF. In DNA, the CDR3 is TGTGCCAGCGACGAAGCTAGCGGGAGGAACACCGGGGAGCTGTTTTTT.

This clone was seen a few times. The rearrangement uses TRBV5-1 and TRBJ1-6; no definite D call. Looked up from germline, CDR1 is SGHRS and CDR2 is YFSETQ. V lost 0 bases, J lost 8 bases, and 15 bases lay in between. There are 16 residues in the CDR3. CDR3 sequence (DNA): TGCGCCAGCAGCTTGGTACCAGGCCGGCGGGATTCACCCCTCCACTTT. It is translated as CASSLVPGRRDSPLHF.

Only one count was recorded for this clone. The chain combines TRBV6-5 with TRBJ2-7; weak D call: TRBD2 (5 bases). The CDR3 extends over 14 amino acids. The V gene's germline CDR1 is MNHEY and CDR2 SVGAGI. V lost 8 bases and J 2 bases, leaving 16 bases between the germline ends. This chain's CDR3 is CASGYTGETYEQYF. CDR3 nucleotides: TGTGCCAGCGGCTATACCGGGGAAACCTACGAGCAGTACTTC.

This clone appeared once. The rearrangement joins TRBV30 to TRBJ1-3; no clear D gene. Per the germline V gene, CDR1 is GTSNPN and CDR2 is SVGIG (reference sequence). This CDR3 is built from 13 residues. Trimming left V 1 base short and J 0 bases short, with 4 bases between. In DNA, the CDR3 is TGTGCCTGGAGTGAAGGCTCTGGAAACACCATATATTTT. It specifies CAWSEGSGNTIYF.

The gene calls are TRBV4-2 and TRBJ2-2; D unresolved. The CDR3 is made up of 13 amino acids. Trimming pared 7 bases from V and 3 bases from J, leaving 9 bases between. Germline CDR1 reads LGHNA; CDR2 reads YNFKEQ. CDR3 bases: TGTGCCAGCAAGGGCAGCTACACCGGGGAGCTGTTTTTT. Translated: CASKGSYTGELFF.